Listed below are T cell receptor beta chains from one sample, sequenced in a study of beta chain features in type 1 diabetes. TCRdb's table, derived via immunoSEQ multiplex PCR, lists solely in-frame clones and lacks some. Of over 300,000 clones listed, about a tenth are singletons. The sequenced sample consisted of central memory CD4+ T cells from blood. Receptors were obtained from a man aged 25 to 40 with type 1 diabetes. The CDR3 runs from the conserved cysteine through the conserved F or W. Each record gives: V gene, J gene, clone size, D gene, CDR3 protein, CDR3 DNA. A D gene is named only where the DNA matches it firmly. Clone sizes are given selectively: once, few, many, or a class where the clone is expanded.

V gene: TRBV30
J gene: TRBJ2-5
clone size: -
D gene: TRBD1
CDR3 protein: CAWSVQTGGSSETQYF
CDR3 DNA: TGTGCCTGGAGTGTACAAACAGGGGGCTCTTCGGAGACCCAGTACTTC

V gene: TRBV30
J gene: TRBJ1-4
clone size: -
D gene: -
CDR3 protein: CAWSVLGSRVLFF
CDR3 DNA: TGTGCCTGGAGTGTATTAGGGTCCCGGGTCCTGTTTTTT

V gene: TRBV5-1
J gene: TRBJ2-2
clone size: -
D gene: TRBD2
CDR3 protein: CASSSTSGYTGELFF
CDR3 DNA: TGCGCCAGCAGTTCTACTAGCGGATACACCGGGGAGCTGTTTTTT

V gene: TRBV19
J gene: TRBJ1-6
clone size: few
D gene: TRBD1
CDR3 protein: CASKLGQGGYSPLHF
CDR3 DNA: TGTGCCAGCAAACTGGGACAGGGAGGTTATTCACCCCTCCACTTT

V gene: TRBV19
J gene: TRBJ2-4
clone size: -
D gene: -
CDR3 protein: CASIGYNIQYF
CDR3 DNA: TGTGCCAGCATCGGATATAACATTCAGTACTTC

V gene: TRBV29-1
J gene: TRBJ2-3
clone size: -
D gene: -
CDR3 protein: CSVERGIGADTQYF
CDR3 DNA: TGCAGCGTTGAACGGGGTATAGGGGCAGATACGCAGTATTTT

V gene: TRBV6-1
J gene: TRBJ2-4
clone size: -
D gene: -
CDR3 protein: CASSSLGGNQNIQYF
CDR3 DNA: TGTGCCAGCAGTTCCCTCGGGGGTAACCAAAACATTCAGTACTTC

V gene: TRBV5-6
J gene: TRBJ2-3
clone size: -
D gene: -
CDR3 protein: CASSARNSGSDTQYF
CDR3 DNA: TGTGCCAGCAGCGCTCGAAATAGTGGGTCAGATACGCAGTATTTT

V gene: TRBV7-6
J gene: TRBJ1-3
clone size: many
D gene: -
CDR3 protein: CASSPQFGSGNTIYF
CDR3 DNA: TGTGCCAGCAGCCCCCAGTTCGGCTCTGGAAACACCATATATTTT

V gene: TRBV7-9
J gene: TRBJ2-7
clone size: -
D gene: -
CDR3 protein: CASSLGGGGEQYF
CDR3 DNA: TGTGCCAGCAGCTTAGGGGGAGGCGGCGAGCAGTACTTC

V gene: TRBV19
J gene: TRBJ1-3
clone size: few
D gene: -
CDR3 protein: CASSIALGNTIYF
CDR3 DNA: TGTGCCAGTAGTATCGCTTTGGGAAACACCATATATTTT

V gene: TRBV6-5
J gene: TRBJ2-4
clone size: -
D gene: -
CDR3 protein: CASSPDRDPKNIQYF
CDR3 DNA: TGTGCCAGCAGCCCCGACCGGGACCCCAAAAACATTCAGTACTTC

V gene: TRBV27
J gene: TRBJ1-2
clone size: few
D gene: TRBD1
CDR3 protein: CASSPDRGYGYTF
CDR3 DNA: TGTGCCAGCAGTCCGGACAGGGGCTATGGCTACACCTTC

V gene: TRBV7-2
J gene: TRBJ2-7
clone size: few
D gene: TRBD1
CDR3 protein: CASSLAGGLYEQYF
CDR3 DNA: TGTGCCAGCAGCTTAGCAGGGGGCCTCTACGAGCAGTACTTC

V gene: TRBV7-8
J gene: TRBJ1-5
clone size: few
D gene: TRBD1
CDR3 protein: CASSQIPGQRSNQPQHF
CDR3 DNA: TGTGCCAGCAGCCAGATACCGGGACAGAGGAGCAATCAGCCCCAGCATTTT

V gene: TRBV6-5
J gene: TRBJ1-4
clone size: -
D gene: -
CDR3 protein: CASSERGEKLFF
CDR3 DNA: TGTGCCAGCAGTGAGAGGGGCGAAAAACTGTTTTTT

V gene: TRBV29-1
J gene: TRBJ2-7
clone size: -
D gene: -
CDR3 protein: CSVESSTPYEQYF
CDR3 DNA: TGCAGCGTTGAGAGTTCTACCCCGTACGAGCAGTACTTC

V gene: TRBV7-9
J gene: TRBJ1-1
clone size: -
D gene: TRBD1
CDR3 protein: CASRARQGITEAFF
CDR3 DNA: TGTGCCAGCAGGGCCAGACAGGGGATCACTGAAGCTTTCTTT

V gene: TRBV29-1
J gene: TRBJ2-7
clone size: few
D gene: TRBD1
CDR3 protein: CSVEDQGQGAVEQYF
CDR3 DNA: TGCAGCGTTGAAGACCAAGGACAGGGGGCTGTGGAGCAGTACTTC

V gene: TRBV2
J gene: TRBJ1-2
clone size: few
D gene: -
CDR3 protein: CASSGNYGYTF
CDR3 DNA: TGTGCCAGCAGCGGCAACTATGGCTACACCTTC

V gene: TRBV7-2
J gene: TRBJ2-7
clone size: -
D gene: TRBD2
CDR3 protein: CASSLVFGGGPSEQYF
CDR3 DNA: TGTGCCAGCAGCTTAGTGTTTGGCGGGGGGCCTTCCGAGCAGTACTTC

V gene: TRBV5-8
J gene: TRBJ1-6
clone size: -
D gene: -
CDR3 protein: CASSLAREYSPLHF
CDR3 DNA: TGTGCCAGCAGCTTGGCCAGGGAGTATTCACCCCTCCACTTT

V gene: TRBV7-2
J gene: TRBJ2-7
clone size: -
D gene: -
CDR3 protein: CASSQYDEQYF
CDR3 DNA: TGTGCCAGCAGCCAGTACGACGAGCAGTACTTC

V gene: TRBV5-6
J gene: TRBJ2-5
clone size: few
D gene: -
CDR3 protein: CASSLHTGETQYF
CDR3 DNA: TGTGCCAGCAGCTTGCATACCGGGGAGACCCAGTACTTC

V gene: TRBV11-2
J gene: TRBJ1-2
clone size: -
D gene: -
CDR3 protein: CASSLVSGIDGYTF
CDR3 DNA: TGTGCCAGCAGCTTAGTTTCCGGAATTGATGGCTACACCTTC

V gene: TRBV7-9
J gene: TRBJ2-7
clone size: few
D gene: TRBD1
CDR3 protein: CASSLAGTGAYEQYF
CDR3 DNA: TGTGCCAGCAGCTTAGCCGGGACAGGGGCCTACGAGCAGTACTTC

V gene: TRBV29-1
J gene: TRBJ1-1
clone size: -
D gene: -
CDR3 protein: CSVVNTEAFF
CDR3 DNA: TGCAGCGTCGTTAACACTGAAGCTTTCTTT

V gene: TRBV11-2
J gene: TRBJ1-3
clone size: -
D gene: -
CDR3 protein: CASTYRAGGRNTIYF
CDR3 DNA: TGTGCCAGCACCTACCGGGCTGGGGGAAGAAACACCATATATTTT

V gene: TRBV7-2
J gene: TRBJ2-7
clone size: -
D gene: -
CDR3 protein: CASSPGTSIYEQYF
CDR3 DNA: TGTGCCAGCAGCCCCGGGACAAGTATTTACGAGCAGTACTTC

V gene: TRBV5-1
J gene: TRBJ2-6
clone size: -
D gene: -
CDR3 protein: CASSLSSGANVLTF
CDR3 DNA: TGCGCCAGCAGCTTATCATCCGGGGCCAACGTCCTGACTTTC

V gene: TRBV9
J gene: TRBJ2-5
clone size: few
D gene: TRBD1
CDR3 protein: CASERQGEQETQYF
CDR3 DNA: TGTGCCAGCGAGAGACAGGGAGAACAAGAGACCCAGTACTTC

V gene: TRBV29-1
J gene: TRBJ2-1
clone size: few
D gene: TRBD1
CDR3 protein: CSVEERGTGGNEQFF
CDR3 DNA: TGCAGCGTTGAAGAACGGGGGACAGGGGGGAATGAGCAGTTCTTC

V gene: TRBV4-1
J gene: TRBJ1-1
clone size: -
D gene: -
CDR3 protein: CASSQAESGERTEAFF
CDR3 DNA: TGCGCCAGCAGCCAAGCAGAGTCAGGGGAGCGGACTGAAGCTTTCTTT

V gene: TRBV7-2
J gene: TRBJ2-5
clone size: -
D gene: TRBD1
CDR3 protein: CASSTPGDRGETQYF
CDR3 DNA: TGTGCCAGCAGCACCCCTGGGGACAGGGGCGAGACCCAGTACTTC

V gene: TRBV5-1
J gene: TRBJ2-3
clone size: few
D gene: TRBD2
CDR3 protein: CASSLGLAAGQDTQYF
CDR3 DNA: TGCGCCAGCAGCTTGGGACTAGCGGCAGGGCAAGATACGCAGTATTTT

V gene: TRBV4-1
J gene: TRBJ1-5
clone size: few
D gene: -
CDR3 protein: CASSQEQGSNQPQHF
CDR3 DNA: TGCGCCAGCAGCCAGGAACAGGGTAGCAATCAGCCCCAGCATTTT

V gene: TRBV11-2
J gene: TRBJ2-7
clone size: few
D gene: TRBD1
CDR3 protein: CASSKRDRGEQYF
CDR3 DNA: TGTGCCAGCAGCAAACGAGACAGGGGCGAGCAGTACTTC

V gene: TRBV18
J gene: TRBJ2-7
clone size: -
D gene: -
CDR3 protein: CASSPPGREQYF
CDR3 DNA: TGTGCCAGCTCACCACCGGGACGCGAGCAGTACTTC

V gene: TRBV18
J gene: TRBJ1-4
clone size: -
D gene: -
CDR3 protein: CASSPGGRRATNEKLFF
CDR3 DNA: TGTGCCAGCTCCCCCGGAGGCCGGCGGGCAACTAATGAAAAACTGTTTTTT

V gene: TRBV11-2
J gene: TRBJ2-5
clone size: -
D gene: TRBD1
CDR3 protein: CASSSRSRDRQETQYF
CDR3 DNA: TGTGCCAGCAGCTCTCGGTCCAGGGACAGACAAGAGACCCAGTACTTC

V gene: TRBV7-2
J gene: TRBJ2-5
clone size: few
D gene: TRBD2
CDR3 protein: CASSLGSGAGGETQYF
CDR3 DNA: TGTGCCAGCAGCTTAGGTAGCGGGGCTGGGGGAGAGACCCAGTACTTC

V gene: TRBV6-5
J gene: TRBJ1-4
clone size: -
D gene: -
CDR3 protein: CASRTTNEKLFF
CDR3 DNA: TGTGCCAGCAGAACCACCAACGAAAAACTGTTTTTT

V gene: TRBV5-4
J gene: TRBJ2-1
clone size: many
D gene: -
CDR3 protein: CASSLTGYNEQFF
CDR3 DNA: TGTGCCAGCAGCTTGACTGGGTACAATGAGCAGTTCTTC

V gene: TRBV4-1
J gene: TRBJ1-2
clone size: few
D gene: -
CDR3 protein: CASSLGSDFNYGYTF
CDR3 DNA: TGCGCCAGCAGCCTCGGGTCAGACTTTAACTATGGCTACACCTTC

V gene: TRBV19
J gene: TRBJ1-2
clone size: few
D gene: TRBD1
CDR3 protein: CASSIPDRVGNYGYTF
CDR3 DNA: TGTGCCAGTAGTATACCAGACAGGGTCGGTAACTATGGCTACACCTTC

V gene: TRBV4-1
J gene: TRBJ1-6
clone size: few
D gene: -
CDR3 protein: CASSQEGRHNSPLHF
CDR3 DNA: TGCGCCAGCAGCCAAGAAGGCCGGCATAATTCACCCCTCCACTTT

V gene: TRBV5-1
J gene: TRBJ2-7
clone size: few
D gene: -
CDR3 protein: CASSLVVERGEQYF
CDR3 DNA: TGCGCCAGCAGCTTGGTGGTGGAGAGAGGGGAGCAGTACTTC

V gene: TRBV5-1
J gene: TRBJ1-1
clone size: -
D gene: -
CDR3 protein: CASRAGTANTEAFF
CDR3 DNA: TGCGCCAGCAGGGCGGGGACGGCGAACACTGAAGCTTTCTTT

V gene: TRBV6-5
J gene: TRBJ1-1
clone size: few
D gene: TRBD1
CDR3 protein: CASSVQGANTEAFF
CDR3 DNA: TGTGCCAGCAGTGTACAGGGGGCGAACACTGAAGCTTTCTTT

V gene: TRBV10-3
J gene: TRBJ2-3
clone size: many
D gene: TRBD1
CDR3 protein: CAISGQGDTQYF
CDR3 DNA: TGTGCCATCAGTGGACAGGGAGATACGCAGTATTTT

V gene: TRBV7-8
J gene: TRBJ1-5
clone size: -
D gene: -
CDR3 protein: CASSLGSVDQPQHF
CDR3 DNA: TGTGCCAGCAGCTTAGGGTCAGTAGATCAGCCCCAGCATTTT

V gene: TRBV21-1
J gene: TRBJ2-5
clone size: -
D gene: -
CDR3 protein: CASSKVGRQETQYF
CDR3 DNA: TGTGCCAGCAGCAAAGTGGGACGGCAAGAGACCCAGTACTTC

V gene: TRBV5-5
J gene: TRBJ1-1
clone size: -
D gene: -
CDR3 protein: CASSLTPQGQMNTEAFF
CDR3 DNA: TGTGCCAGCAGCTTAACCCCCCAGGGGCAAATGAACACTGAAGCTTTCTTT

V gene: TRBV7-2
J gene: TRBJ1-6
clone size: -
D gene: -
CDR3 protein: CASSSLAAGDSPLHF
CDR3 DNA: TGTGCCAGCAGCTCCCTGGCGGCAGGGGATTCACCCCTCCACTTT

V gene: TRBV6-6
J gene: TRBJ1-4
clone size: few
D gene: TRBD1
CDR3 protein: CASSYGLTGGNEKLFF
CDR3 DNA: TGTGCCAGCAGTTACGGATTGACAGGGGGCAATGAAAAACTGTTTTTT